Listed here are 30 T cell receptor beta chains from one sample, sequenced in a study of OX40 agonist ivuxolimab in advanced cancers. This table comes from immunoSEQ multiplex PCR, and its TCRdb copy is limited to in-frame clones, with some not included. The table lists 90,000 or so clones, 92% of them singletons. The material sequenced was CD4+ or CD8+ T cells sorted from blood, taken in a trial of the OX40 agonist ivuxolimab. The receptors come from an adult with an advanced solid tumor such as melanoma, head and neck, liver or kidney cancer.

This chain joins TRBV4-1 and TRBJ2-5, with D maybe TRBD1 (6 bases). The CDR3 is 15 residues long. The V end lost 4 bases, the J end lost 1 base, and 13 bases lay between the germline ends. In germline, CDR1 is MGHRA, CDR2 YSYEKL. The CDR3 nucleotides are TGCGCCAGCAGCCTAACCCAGGGGTCCCAAGAGACCCAGTACTTC. This gives the protein CASSLTQGSQETQYF.

This chain uses TRBV7-3 with TRBJ2-1; a possible D gene is TRBD2 (5 bases). The length of the CDR3 is 13 residues. Germline values: CDR1 SGHTA, CDR2 FQGTGA. V lost 2 bases, J lost 6 bases, and 8 bases lay in between. The CDR3 bases are TGTGCCAGCAGCTTAGGAGGCGGCAATGAGCAGTTCTTC. It is translated as CASSLGGGNEQFF.

The rearrangement links TRBV6-5 to TRBJ1-5; D gene unclear. This CDR3 has 13 amino acids. Trimming shortened V by 10 bases and J by 2 bases, and 12 bases separated the two germline ends. Looked up from germline, CDR1 is MNHEY and CDR2 is SVGAGI. The CDR3 region is CATKAGGNQPQHF. In DNA, the CDR3 is TGTGCCACCAAGGCTGGGGGCAATCAGCCCCAGCATTTT.

This clone has just one count. The chain uses TRBV2 and TRBJ2-7; the match to TRBD1 covers 7 bases. The CDR3 is 14 residues long. With V trimmed by 6 bases and J by 3 bases, 8 bases remained unmatched. CDR1 is SNHLY, CDR2 FYNNEI, per germline. CDR3 amino acids: CASSTGTDHYEQYF. The CDR3 DNA follows: TGTGCCAGCAGCACCGGGACAGACCACTACGAGCAGTACTTC.

The chain uses TRBV9 and TRBJ1-3; D not certain. Trimming left V 0 bases short and J 0 bases short, with 4 bases between. This CDR3 is built from 14 residues. Germline values: CDR1 SGDLS, CDR2 YYNGEE. CDR3 in amino acids: CASSVAGSGNTIYF. The CDR3 DNA reads TGTGCCAGCAGCGTAGCAGGCTCTGGAAACACCATATATTTT.

This chain connects TRBV4-3 to TRBJ2-1; D may be TRBD2 (6 bases). This CDR3 comprises 14 residues. Germline V lookup: CDR1 LGHNA, CDR2 YSLEER. Trimming stripped 0 bases from V and 4 bases from J, with 7 bases between. CDR3 sequence reads: CASSQDSGYNEQFF. CDR3 bases: TGCGCCAGCAGCCAAGATAGCGGATACAATGAGCAGTTCTTC.

In its sample, this clone was seen once. This chain uses TRBV6-5 with TRBJ2-5; 7 bases match TRBD2. In germline, CDR1 is MNHEY, CDR2 SVGAGI. V lost 7 bases, J lost 5 bases, and 13 bases stayed unmatched. The CDR3 contains 15 residues. CDR3 sequence reads: CASTESGTTGETQYF. The CDR3 coding sequence is TGTGCCAGCACCGAATCCGGGACTACCGGGGAGACCCAGTACTTC.

This clone has just a few counts. The chain couples TRBV30 to TRBJ1-1; D possibly corresponds to TRBD1 (5 bases). Per the germline V gene, CDR1 is GTSNPN and CDR2 is SVGIG (reference sequence). Trimming cost V 0 bases and J 6 bases, with 14 bases left between them. CDR3 size: 14 residues. For the CDR3, the DNA is TGTGCCTGGAGTGTAGAGGCAGGGAGCGCTGAAGCTTTCTTT. Protein product: CAWSVEAGSAEAFF.

This chain links TRBV29-1 with TRBJ1-1, with no clear D. The germline V gene encodes CDR1 SQVTM and CDR2 ANQGSEA. V lost 3 bases to trimming and J lost 6 bases, with 14 bases between them. This CDR3 has 13 residues. The CDR3 reads CSVEEGNLAEAFF. CDR3 nucleotide sequence: TGCAGCGTTGAGGAGGGAAATTTGGCTGAAGCTTTCTTT.

This rearrangement joins TRBV27 to TRBJ1-5; 7 bases are shared with TRBD1. Germline CDR1 and CDR2: MNHEY and SMNVEV (reference sequence). CDR3 length equals 13 residues. V gave up 3 bases and J gave up 4 bases; unmatched junction bases: 0. This chain's CDR3 is CASSLDRNQPQHF. CDR3 DNA: TGTGCCAGCAGTTTGGACAGGAATCAGCCCCAGCATTTT.

This clone was seen only once. The genes are TRBV28 and TRBJ2-1, with 7 bases lining up with TRBD1. The V segment lost 3 bases and the J segment 4 bases; nucleotides outside the gene matches: 3. Germline V CDR1 and CDR2: MDHEN, SYDVKM. The CDR3 totals 14 residues. The CDR3 region is CASSLWGQYNEQFF. The CDR3 DNA sequence: TGTGCCAGCAGTTTGTGGGGACAGTACAATGAGCAGTTCTTC.

The chain has TRBV7-6 and TRBJ2-7, with D uncertain. The germline V gene has CDR1 SGHVS and CDR2 FNYEAQ. Deletions cut 5 bases from V and 7 bases from J, with 27 bases between. This CDR3 has 17 amino acids. The CDR3 nucleotides read TGTGCCAGCAGCATTGCGACCCCGGGCCCGCTCGGCGGTGAGCAGTACTTC. Its protein is CASSIATPGPLGGEQYF.

This clone was seen just once. This chain joins TRBV19 and TRBJ2-1, with TRBD2 matching over 7 bases. The CDR3 is 14 residues long. J gave up 4 bases and V 5 bases, and 5 bases lay outside the gene matches. The germline CDR1 and CDR2 sequences are LNHDA and SQIVND (reference sequence). The CDR3 bases are TGTGCCAGTAGTCCTAGCGGACCATACAATGAGCAGTTCTTC. Protein sequence: CASSPSGPYNEQFF.

The chain employs TRBV29-1 and TRBJ2-3, with 7 bases matching TRBD1. V lost 6 bases to trimming and J lost 2 bases; unmatched junction nucleotides: 17. The CDR3 is 17 amino acids. Germline V gene sequence: CDR1 SQVTM, CDR2 ANQGSEA. The CDR3 reads CSVDEGQDVPFTDTQYF. CDR3 nucleotide sequence: TGCAGCGTCGATGAAGGACAGGACGTCCCCTTCACAGATACGCAGTATTTT.

V usage is TRBV12-5 and J usage is TRBJ2-5, with TRBD2 matching over 8 bases. The CDR3 has 13 amino acids. J lost 5 bases, V lost 3 bases, and 2 bases had no gene match. Germline V gives CDR1 LGHNT, CDR2 FRNRAP. The CDR3 is CASGLGGGETQYF. The CDR3 DNA reads as TGTGCTAGTGGTTTAGGCGGGGGGGAGACCCAGTACTTC.

The sample holds one count of this clone. The genes are TRBV19 and TRBJ2-1; D unresolved. The germline V and J ends were trimmed by 5 bases and 4 bases, with 12 bases remaining between them. Per the germline V gene, CDR1 is LNHDA and CDR2 is SQIVND (reference sequence). There are 14 residues in the CDR3. CDR3 sequence reads: CASSFYREYNEQFF. The CDR3 bases are TGTGCCAGTAGTTTCTACAGAGAATACAATGAGCAGTTCTTC.

The V call is TRBV19, the J call TRBJ2-7; TRBD1 matches at 9 bases. This CDR3 has 14 residues. The germline CDR1 and CDR2 sequences are LNHDA and SQIVND (reference sequence). V was clipped by 8 bases and J by 3 bases; unmatched bases: 8. CDR3 sequence (DNA): TGTGCCAGTTCGGACAGGGGTCTTTTCTACGAGCAGTACTTC. Protein product: CASSDRGLFYEQYF.

The rearrangement links TRBV11-2 to TRBJ1-1, with D possibly TRBD1 on 5 matching bases. The CDR3 contains 15 residues. CDR1 is SGHAT, CDR2 FQNNGV, per germline. The ends were cut back, 3 bases at V and 0 bases at J, with 11 bases in the middle. CDR3 nucleotide sequence: TGTGCCAGCAGCTTCAAACGGGGCATGAACACTGAAGCTTTCTTT. Protein: CASSFKRGMNTEAFF.

This rearrangement joins TRBV6-6 to TRBJ1-1, with 7 positions matching TRBD1. The germline V gene encodes CDR1 MNHNY and CDR2 SVGAGI (reference sequence). This CDR3 has 13 amino acids. J was trimmed by 3 bases and V by 6 bases; bases with no gene match: 4. CDR3 region: CASSAGGDTEAFF. In DNA form, the CDR3 reads TGTGCCAGCAGCGCAGGGGGGGACACTGAAGCTTTCTTT.

The chain is built from TRBV10-3 and TRBJ2-1; 7 bases line up with TRBD2. The germline gives CDR1 ENHRY, CDR2 SYGVKD. This CDR3 comprises 16 residues. The V and J ends lost 6 bases and 0 bases, in that order; junction bases with no gene match: 8. The DNA for the CDR3 is TGTGCCATCAGGAGGGAGGGACGGAGCTCCTACAATGAGCAGTTCTTC. Encoded protein: CAIRREGRSSYNEQFF.

This chain connects TRBV10-3 to TRBJ2-7; no clear D gene. This CDR3 is 13 amino acids long. Trimming shortened V by 3 bases and J by 5 bases, and 11 bases separated the two germline ends. Germline CDR1 reads ENHRY; CDR2 reads SYGVKD. The chain's CDR3 is CAISESGLHEQYF. CDR3 sequence (DNA): TGTGCCATCAGTGAATCTGGGCTCCACGAGCAGTACTTC.

The chain employs TRBV7-6 and TRBJ2-7; D is perhaps TRBD1 (5 bases). Germline-derived CDR1 and CDR2 are SGHVS and FNYEAQ. Trimming removed 2 bases from V and 7 bases from J, with 12 bases in between. The CDR3 spans 13 residues. The DNA of the CDR3 is TGTGCCAGCAGCTTAATAAAGGGGAAAGAGCAGTACTTC. Translating it yields CASSLIKGKEQYF.

The chain employs TRBV19 and TRBJ1-3; tentative D call: TRBD1 (5 bases). Trimming took off 10 bases at V and 4 bases at J, with 17 bases between the two ends. Germline CDR1 is LNHDA and CDR2 is SQIVND (reference sequence). CDR3 size: 14 residues. The CDR3: CATRLDSGGNTIYF. The CDR3 DNA reads as TGTGCCACTCGTCTAGACAGTGGGGGAAACACCATATATTTT.

The chain uses TRBV6-5 and TRBJ2-7; TRBD2 matches 11 bases. Trimming cost V 6 bases and J 3 bases; bases outside gene matches: 7. From germline, CDR1 is MNHEY and CDR2 SVGAGI. The CDR3 length is 15 residues. The DNA of the CDR3 is TGTGCCAGCAGAACTCTAGCGGGAGGTCTCTACGAGCAGTACTTC. Its translation: CASRTLAGGLYEQYF.

The CDR3 nucleotides are TGCAGCGTTGAAGCAGGGGGGCTGAGTGGCTACACCTTC. Its translation: CSVEAGGLSGYTF. This rearrangement joins TRBV29-1 to TRBJ1-2; 7 positions agree with TRBD1. Germline V gene lookup returns CDR1 SQVTM and CDR2 ANQGSEA. The V gene end was trimmed by 1 base and the J gene end by 7 bases; junction bases not matched to a gene: 6. The CDR3 has 13 amino acids.

This chain uses TRBV7-2 with TRBJ2-3; TRBD2 might be the D (5 bases). Germline lookup yields CDR1 SGHTA and CDR2 FQGNSA. The CDR3 totals 14 residues. Trimming took off 4 bases at V and 2 bases at J, with 10 bases between the two ends. The CDR3 nucleotides are TGTGCCAGCAGCTCCTCGGGATCCACAGATACGCAGTATTTT. Translated: CASSSSGSTDTQYF.

The chain recombines TRBV5-1 with TRBJ2-3; tentative D call: TRBD2 (6 bases). This CDR3 has 16 amino acids. V lost 4 bases, J lost 2 bases, and 17 bases lay in between. Looked up from germline, CDR1 is SGHRS and CDR2 is YFSETQ. CDR3 DNA sequence: TGCGCCAGCAGCGTCACGTCTAGCGCCCTCACAGATACGCAGTATTTT. Translation gives CASSVTSSALTDTQYF.

The DNA for the CDR3 is TGTGCCAGCAGTCAAAGGGGACTGAACACTGAAGCTTTCTTT. Its protein is CASSQRGLNTEAFF. The chain is built from TRBV6-5 and TRBJ1-1; a possible D gene is TRBD1 (5 bases). CDR3 length equals 14 residues. The V and J ends lost 5 bases and 0 bases respectively, with 10 bases between them. CDR1 and CDR2 (germline): MNHEY, SVGAGI.

The gene calls are TRBV7-9 and TRBJ2-1; 10 bases map to TRBD1. Trimming at V came to 0 bases and at J to 6 bases, leaving 2 bases not matched to a gene. Looked up from germline, CDR1 is SEHNR and CDR2 is FQNEAQ (reference sequence). This CDR3 comprises 15 residues. CDR3 bases: TGTGCCAGCAGCTTAGCGGGACAGGGGCTCAATGAGCAGTTCTTC. It is translated as CASSLAGQGLNEQFF.

CDR3 protein: CASSPDRANEKLFF. The CDR3, as DNA: TGTGCCAGCAGTCCGGACAGGGCTAATGAAAAACTGTTTTTT. The gene calls are TRBV27 and TRBJ1-4; 8 bases align to TRBD1. The CDR3 totals 14 residues. Losses at the gene ends were 5 bases for V and 3 bases for J; bases not matched to a gene: 2. Per the germline V gene, CDR1 is MNHEY and CDR2 is SMNVEV (reference sequence).